One and the same sample provided the 27 T cell receptor beta chains below, sequenced in a study of T cell responses to AZD1222 COVID-19 vaccine. The assay was immunoSEQ multiplex PCR, and TCRdb's table has in-frame clones only and misses some. The sample has 170,000 or so clones; 85% to 90% are singletons. The input for sequencing was peripheral blood, taken 28 days after the second AZD1222 dose. The receptors were gathered from an adult who received the AZD1222 COVID-19 vaccine.

Notes on this clone: Within the sample, other DNA sequences also encode this same CDR3. The CDR3 DNA sequence: TGTGCCAGCAGTTACGGGCACCTTTCCTACGAGCAGTACTTC. It yields the protein CASSYGHLSYEQYF. This rearrangement joins TRBV6-5 to TRBJ2-7, with D uncertain. CDR3 length: 14 amino acids. Trimming took 2 bases from V and 1 from J, leaving 9 bases between them. The germline gives CDR1 MNHEY, CDR2 SVGAGI.

The J gene is TRBJ2-3, the V gene TRBV4-2; the match to TRBD1 covers 7 bases. Germline CDR1 LGHNA, CDR2 YNFKEQ. CDR3 length: 15 amino acids. V gave up 1 base and J gave up 2 bases; unmatched junction bases: 3. The CDR3 is CASSQGQGNTDTQYF. The CDR3 DNA follows: TGTGCCAGCAGCCAAGGACAGGGCAACACAGATACGCAGTATTTT.

The chain couples TRBV2 to TRBJ2-1; 8 nucleotides match TRBD2. Germline V gene lookup returns CDR1 SNHLY and CDR2 FYNNEI. Unmatched junction bases numbered 4, after V lost 3 bases and J lost 9 bases. The CDR3 loop spans 13 amino acids. The CDR3: CASSDRTSPEQFF. The CDR3 DNA follows: TGTGCCAGCAGTGACCGGACTAGCCCTGAGCAGTTCTTC.

The chain recombines TRBV7-2 with TRBJ1-4; D gene uncertain. V dropped 1 base and J dropped 5 bases, with 14 bases sitting between them. This CDR3 has 16 amino acids. Germline loops: CDR1 SGHTA, CDR2 FQGNSA. As DNA, the CDR3 is TGTGCCAGCAGCTTAGAAGTGGGCCATGGGAATGAAAAACTGTTTTTT. Encoded protein: CASSLEVGHGNEKLFF. The full variable domain, with the rest looked up from reference TRBV7-2 and TRBJ1-4, is GAGVSQSPSNKVTEKGKDVELRCDPISGHTALYWYRQSLGQGLEFLIYFQGNSAPDKSGLPSDRFSAERTGGSVSTLTIQRTQQEDSAVYLCASSLEVGHGNEKLFFGSGTQLSVL.

The chain recombines TRBV7-2 with TRBJ2-7; tentatively, D is TRBD2 (5 bases). V was cut by 3 bases and J by 5 bases, with 11 bases left in between. Germline values: CDR1 SGHTA, CDR2 FQGNSA. CDR3 length: 13 residues. CDR3 coding DNA: TGTGCCAGCAGCTTGTTCCTAGCTAACGAGCAGTACTTC. Its translation: CASSLFLANEQYF.

Comments on this clone: This specimen includes other DNA sequences encoding the same CDR3. The J gene is TRBJ2-5, the V gene TRBV12-3 or TRBV12-4, with D unclear. The CDR3 is 11 amino acids. V gave up 5 bases and J gave up 5 bases, with 6 bases separating them. The CDR3 loop reads CASSPRETQYF. CDR3 bases: TGTGCCAGCAGTCCGAGGGAGACCCAGTACTTC.

CDR3 DNA sequence: TGTGCCAGCAGCTCGGGTGATCAGCCCCAGCATTTT. Its protein product is CASSSGDQPQHF. V and J are TRBV5-5 and TRBJ1-5; D is ambiguous. This CDR3 has 12 residues. The V and J ends lost 3 bases and 5 bases respectively, with 6 bases between them. Germline CDR1 is SGHKS and CDR2 is YYEKEE (reference sequence).

The chain links TRBV4-1 to TRBJ1-4; possible D gene TRBD1, 5 bases. This CDR3 is built from 17 residues. Germline V gives CDR1 MGHRA, CDR2 YSYEKL. The ends were cut back, 4 bases at V and 8 bases at J, with 23 bases in the middle. The CDR3 region is CASSPELRQGMGEKLFF. Here the CDR3 DNA reads TGCGCCAGCAGCCCAGAACTCAGGCAGGGCATGGGGGAAAAACTGTTTTTT.

The chain links TRBV2 to TRBJ1-2, with D unclear. Germline CDR1 SNHLY, CDR2 FYNNEI. V was cut by 7 bases and J by 7 bases, with 16 bases left in between. The CDR3 runs to 13 residues. For the CDR3, the DNA is TGTGCCAGCAAGGACTCGCCCCGGGGTGGCTACACCTTC. It translates to CASKDSPRGGYTF. Looking up the rest from reference TRBV2 and TRBJ1-2 gives the full variable domain: EPEVTQTPSHQVTQMGQEVILRCVPISNHLYFYWYRQILGQKVEFLVSFYNNEISEKSEIFDDQFSVERPDGSNFTLKIRSTKLEDSAMYFCASKDSPRGGYTFGSGTRLTVV.

The rearrangement uses TRBV4-3 and TRBJ1-2; D uncertain. With 0 bases removed from V and 6 bases from J, the gap between germline ends came to 14 bases. Germline V gene lookup returns CDR1 LGHNA and CDR2 YSLEER. CDR3 length: 15 residues. This CDR3 is CASSQDRVPGDGYTF. CDR3 DNA: TGCGCCAGCAGCCAAGATCGGGTCCCTGGCGATGGCTACACCTTC.

For this clone: One junction end disagrees with the germline gene, perhaps due to a read error. This chain connects TRBV7-7 to TRBJ2-5; TRBD1 might be the D (6 bases). CDR1 and CDR2 (germline): SSHAT, FNYEAQ (reference sequence). The length of the CDR3 is 13 residues. CDR3 amino acids: CASSRQVWETQYF. The CDR3 DNA is TGTGCTAGCAGCCGACAGGTTTGGGAGACCCAGTACTTC.

The chain is built from TRBV18 and TRBJ1-6; D unclear. Trimming removed 2 bases from V and 5 bases from J, with 13 bases in between. The CDR3 has 16 residues. Germline V lookup: CDR1 KGHSH, CDR2 LQKENI. In DNA form, the CDR3 reads TGTGCCAGCTCACCAGAAAGGGCAATCCATAATTCACCCCTCCACTTT. Translating it yields CASSPERAIHNSPLHF. Using reference TRBV18 and TRBJ1-6 for the parts outside the CDR3, the full variable domain is NAGVMQNPRHLVRRRGQEARLRCSPMKGHSHVYWYRQLPEEGLKFMVYLQKENIIDESGMPKERFSAEFPKEGPSILRIQQVVRGDSAAYFCASSPERAIHNSPLHFGNGTRLTVT.

This chain joins TRBV6-5 and TRBJ1-5; tentative D call: TRBD1 (5 bases). The CDR3 runs to 14 residues. Germline CDR1 reads MNHEY; CDR2 reads SVGAGI. Deletions cut 6 bases from V and 5 bases from J, with 14 bases between. Written as DNA, the CDR3 is TGTGCCAGCAGCCCGGGACCGCGACATCAGCCCCAGCATTTT. This codes for CASSPGPRHQPQHF.

This chain connects TRBV5-4 to TRBJ2-7; no clear D. The germline CDR1 and CDR2 sequences are SGHNT and YYREEE (reference sequence). CDR3 length: 14 residues. Trimming took off 0 bases at V and 0 bases at J, with 7 bases between the two ends. The CDR3 loop is CASSLDSSSYEQYF. In DNA form, the CDR3 reads TGTGCCAGCAGCTTGGACAGTTCCTCCTACGAGCAGTACTTC.

The chain joins TRBV7-3 to TRBJ2-1, with D perhaps TRBD2 (6 bases). Germline assignment: CDR1 SGHTA and CDR2 FQGTGA. The CDR3 covers 14 residues. V gave up 0 bases and J gave up 10 bases, with 13 bases separating them. The CDR3 DNA sequence: TGTGCCAGCAGCTTAACGGGGGAGGCTGGGGAGCAGTTCTTC. It translates to CASSLTGEAGEQFF.

The chain couples TRBV5-1 to TRBJ2-2; no clear D. Germline V gene lookup returns CDR1 SGHRS and CDR2 YFSETQ. The CDR3 is made up of 12 amino acids. V lost 3 bases to trimming and J lost 6 bases, with 6 bases between them. The DNA of the CDR3 is TGCGCCAGCAGCTCGGGTGCCGGGGAGCTGTTTTTT. Translation: CASSSGAGELFF.

This clone showed up just a few times. V gene TRBV27 combines with J gene TRBJ1-5; tentatively, D is TRBD1 (6 bases). CDR3 length: 12 amino acids. V lost 8 bases, J lost 11 bases, and 16 bases lay in between. Germline values: CDR1 MNHEY, CDR2 SMNVEV (reference sequence). Here the CDR3 DNA reads TGTGCCAGCGGCAGAGGGGGTTCAACCCAGCATTTT. The encoded protein is CASGRGGSTQHF.

This sequence joins TRBV7-9 and TRBJ2-7; 7 bases line up with TRBD1. This CDR3 spans 16 amino acids. Germline trimming cut 3 bases from V and 6 bases from J; bases unmatched to any gene: 14. Germline loops: CDR1 SEHNR, CDR2 FQNEAQ (reference sequence). The CDR3 DNA reads TGTGCCAGCAGCTTCGCGGACAGGAGGTACGAGATCGAGCAGTACTTC. Amino acids: CASSFADRRYEIEQYF.

The chain employs TRBV6-4 and TRBJ2-1; no firm D call. Trimming shortened V by 4 bases and J by 0 bases, and 10 bases separated the two germline ends. This CDR3 is 15 amino acids long. Germline loops: CDR1 MRHNA, CDR2 SNTAGT. The CDR3 nucleotides read TGTGCCAGCAGTGTTAATAGTCGCTCCTACAATGAGCAGTTCTTC. It codes for CASSVNSRSYNEQFF.

This clone was recorded only once. The chain combines TRBV4-1 with TRBJ1-3, with unresolved D. The CDR3 runs to 14 residues. Germline CDR1 reads MGHRA; CDR2 reads YSYEKL. The V gene lost 1 base and the J gene lost 6 bases, with 10 bases spanning the gap. CDR3 coding DNA: TGCGCCAGCAGCCAAGTGAGGGTAGAAAACACCATATATTTT. As protein: CASSQVRVENTIYF.

The chain uses TRBV5-5 and TRBJ1-2; TRBD1 is a possible D gene (5 bases). Deletions cut 4 bases from V and 2 bases from J, with 15 bases between. Germline CDR1 SGHKS, CDR2 YYEKEE (reference sequence). The CDR3 sequence is 15 residues long. In DNA, the CDR3 is TGTGCCAGCAGCCTCAGGGTAGAGGGGAACTATGGCTACACCTTC. As protein: CASSLRVEGNYGYTF.

For the CDR3, the DNA is TGTGCCAGCACCCCCGGCGGGGGGGCCGCCAATGAGCAGTTCTTC. Translation: CASTPGGGAANEQFF. This chain links TRBV11-2 with TRBJ2-1; 9 bases fit TRBD2. CDR1 and CDR2 (germline): SGHAT, FQNNGV. This CDR3 is 15 amino acids long. V was pared by 7 bases and J by 6 bases, with 10 bases of the junction left unmatched.

J is TRBJ2-3 and V is TRBV28; D is unresolved. Germline CDR1 and CDR2: MDHEN and SYDVKM. V gave up 3 bases and J gave up 3 bases, with 4 bases separating them. The CDR3 is 12 amino acids. CDR3 bases: TGTGCCAGCAGTTTTAATACAGATACGCAGTATTTT. As protein: CASSFNTDTQYF.

The chain carries TRBV12-3 or TRBV12-4 and TRBJ2-7, with D unclear. The CDR3 spans 13 residues. The V end was cut by 6 bases, the J end by 6 bases, with 15 bases between. This CDR3 is CASRRLSASEQYF. CDR3 nucleotides: TGTGCCAGCAGGAGACTTAGTGCATCCGAGCAGTACTTC.

The V gene is TRBV5-1, the J gene TRBJ2-5, with 10 bases matching TRBD2. After removal of 4 bases from V and 5 bases from J, the junction contained 5 bases not matched to a gene. This CDR3 contains 14 residues. Germline lookup yields CDR1 SGHRS and CDR2 YFSETQ. The CDR3 spells CASSTGLALETQYF. The CDR3 DNA is TGCGCCAGCAGCACGGGACTAGCGCTCGAGACCCAGTACTTC.

V and J are TRBV2 and TRBJ2-2; 8 bases fit TRBD1. Germline loops: CDR1 SNHLY, CDR2 FYNNEI. V trimming: 6 bases; J trimming: 4 bases; junction bases outside the gene matches: 7. The CDR3 has 15 amino acids. The CDR3 reads CASREQGVGTGELFF. In nucleotides, the CDR3 is TGTGCCAGCAGAGAACAGGGGGTTGGCACCGGGGAGCTGTTTTTT.

The V and J genes are TRBV13 and TRBJ1-6; D possibly corresponds to TRBD1 (5 bases). Trimming removed 5 bases from V and 0 bases from J, with 14 bases in between. CDR1 and CDR2 from the germline V gene are PRHDT and FYEKMQ (reference sequence). CDR3 size: 17 residues. DNA for the CDR3: TGTGCCAGCAGCAGAACAGGAATGAGCTCCTATAATTCACCCCTCCACTTT. This sequence encodes CASSRTGMSSYNSPLHF.